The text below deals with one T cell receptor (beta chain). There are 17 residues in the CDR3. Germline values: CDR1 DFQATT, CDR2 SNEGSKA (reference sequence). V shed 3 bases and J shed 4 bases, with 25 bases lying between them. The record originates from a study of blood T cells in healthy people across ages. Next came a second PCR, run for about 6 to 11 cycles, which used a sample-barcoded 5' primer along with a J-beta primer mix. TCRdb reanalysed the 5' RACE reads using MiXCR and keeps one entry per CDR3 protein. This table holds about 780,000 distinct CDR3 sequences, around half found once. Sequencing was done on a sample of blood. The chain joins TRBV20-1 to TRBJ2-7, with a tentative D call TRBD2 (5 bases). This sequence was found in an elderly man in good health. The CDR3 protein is CSARPDDQRKNIYEQYF. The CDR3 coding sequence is TGCAGTGCTAGGCCCGATGACCAGCGGAAGAATATTTACGAGCAGTACTTC.